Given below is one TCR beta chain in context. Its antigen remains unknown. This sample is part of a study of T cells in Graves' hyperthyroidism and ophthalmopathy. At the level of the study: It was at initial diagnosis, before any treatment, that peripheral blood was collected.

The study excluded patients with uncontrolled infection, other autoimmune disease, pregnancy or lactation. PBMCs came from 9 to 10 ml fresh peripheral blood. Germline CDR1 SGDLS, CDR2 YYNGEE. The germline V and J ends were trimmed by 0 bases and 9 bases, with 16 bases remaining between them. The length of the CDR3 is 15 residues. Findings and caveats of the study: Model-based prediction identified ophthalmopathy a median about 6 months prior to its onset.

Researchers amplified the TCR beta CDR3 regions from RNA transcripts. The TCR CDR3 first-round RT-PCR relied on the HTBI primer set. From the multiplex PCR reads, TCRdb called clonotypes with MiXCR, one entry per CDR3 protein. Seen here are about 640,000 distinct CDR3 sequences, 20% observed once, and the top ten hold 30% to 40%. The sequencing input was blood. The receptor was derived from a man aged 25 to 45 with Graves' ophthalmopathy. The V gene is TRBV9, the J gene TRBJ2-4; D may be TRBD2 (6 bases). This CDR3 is CASSVAGTGGLIQYF. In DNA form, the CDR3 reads TGTGCCAGCAGCGTAGCTGGGACCGGGGGTCTCATTCAGTACTTC. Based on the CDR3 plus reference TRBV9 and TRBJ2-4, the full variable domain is DSGVTQTPKHLITATGQRVTLRCSPRSGDLSVYWYQQSLDQGLQFLIQYYNGEERAKGNILERFSAQQFPDLHSELNLSSLELGDSALYFCASSVAGTGGLIQYFGAGTRLSVL.